These 7 T cell receptor beta chains originate from one sample sequenced in a study of T cells in localized non-small cell lung cancer (dated by TCRdb to 2019 to 2021). The library was made by the immunoSEQ multiplex PCR assay. TCRdb mirrors the immuneACCESS table, restricted to in-frame sequences. Some clones are absent from its copies; in checked studies, under half trace to an unresolved V gene, and the reason for the others is unknown. The sample table shows approximately 67,000 clones, and roughly four fifths are seen once. The ten largest account for roughly 13% of the sample. The sample consisted of peripheral blood, taken before any cancer treatment. These receptors all come from a female donor older than 55 with stage I lung adenocarcinoma.

This chain uses TRBV6-6 with TRBJ1-1; TRBD1 is a possible D gene (5 bases). Germline V CDR1 and CDR2: MNHNY, SVGAGI (reference sequence). V gave up 6 bases and J gave up 0 bases, with 11 bases separating them. The CDR3 totals 14 residues. CDR3 amino acids: CASRLGTVNTEAFF. The CDR3 DNA reads TGTGCCAGCAGGCTCGGGACCGTGAACACTGAAGCTTTCTTT.

V usage is TRBV9 and J usage is TRBJ2-5, with 8 positions matching TRBD2. V was clipped by 0 bases and J by 5 bases; unmatched bases: 6. The CDR3 extends over 15 amino acids. Germline V gives CDR1 SGDLS, CDR2 YYNGEE. This CDR3 is CASSVAGVAGETQYF. As DNA, the CDR3 is TGTGCCAGCAGCGTAGCTGGGGTAGCGGGGGAGACCCAGTACTTC.

This chain uses TRBV5-1 with TRBJ2-5, with D hard to call. Germline V gives CDR1 SGHRS, CDR2 YFSETQ. V was cut by 3 bases and J by 7 bases, with 19 bases left in between. The CDR3 consists of 15 residues. DNA for the CDR3: TGCGCCAGCAGCTCCTCCGGAGCGCCGTCAGGGACCCAGTACTTC. Its translation is CASSSSGAPSGTQYF.

CDR3 nucleotides: TGTGCCATCAGACGGGACAATAATCAGCCCCAGCATTTT. This gives the protein CAIRRDNNQPQHF. The chain links TRBV10-3 to TRBJ1-5; TRBD1 might be the D (6 bases). This CDR3 spans 13 amino acids. Germline CDR1 and CDR2: ENHRY and SYGVKD. Trimming removed 6 bases from V and 4 bases from J, with 10 bases in between.

J is TRBJ1-2 and V is TRBV7-3; D possibly corresponds to TRBD1 (6 bases). Germline CDR1 and CDR2: SGHTA and FQGTGA. CDR3 length: 17 amino acids. Trimming took off 0 bases at V and 2 bases at J, with 16 bases between the two ends. The CDR3 loop reads CASSLTPTGDRNYGYTF. CDR3 sequence (DNA): TGTGCCAGCAGCTTAACCCCGACAGGAGACCGAAACTATGGCTACACCTTC.

The chain couples TRBV5-1 to TRBJ2-1, with D unclear. The germline CDR1 and CDR2 sequences are SGHRS and YFSETQ. The CDR3 loop spans 16 amino acids. V was clipped by 3 bases and J by 0 bases, with 13 bases between them. In DNA form, the CDR3 reads TGCGCCAGCAGCTGGGCTGGCGGATCCTCCTACAATGAGCAGTTCTTC. Residues: CASSWAGGSSYNEQFF.

The V gene is TRBV14, the J gene TRBJ2-7; D call uncertain. Per the germline V gene, CDR1 is SGHDN and CDR2 is FVKESK. The CDR3 has 11 residues. The germline V and J ends were trimmed by 6 bases and 7 bases, with 10 bases remaining between them. CDR3 coding DNA: TGTGCCAGCAGGAAATCGGTGGAGCAGTACTTC. This encodes CASRKSVEQYF.